The 22 T cell receptor beta chains below all came from one sample that was sequenced in a study of blood T cells in healthy people across ages. A sample-barcoded 5' primer and a J-beta primer mix were used in a second PCR of roughly 6 to 11 cycles. TCRdb reprocessed the 5' RACE reads with MiXCR, giving one entry per CDR3 protein. The sample has 1.5 million to 2 million distinct CDR3 sequences, 35% to 50% seen once. Sequenced: blood. The receptors shown here come from a human donor in good health.

The chain uses TRBV29-1 and TRBJ2-5; D remains unclear. The CDR3 spans 12 residues. V was pared by 4 bases and J by 2 bases, with 8 bases between. The germline gives CDR1 SQVTM, CDR2 ANQGSEA. The CDR3 DNA reads TGCAGCGTTGTTGAACGGCAAGAGACCCAGTACTTC. Amino acids: CSVVERQETQYF.

This clonotype was seen more than once but under ten times. This chain's CDR3 is CASSELAADLNQPQHF. In DNA, the CDR3 is TGTGCCAGCAGTGAACTGGCAGCCGACCTCAATCAGCCCCAGCATTTT. The chain has TRBV6-1 and TRBJ1-5; no clear D. Trimming pared 2 bases from V and 3 bases from J, leaving 14 bases between. From germline, CDR1 is MNHNS and CDR2 SASEGT. The CDR3 has 16 residues.

This clonotype was counted between two and nine times. The genes are TRBV29-1 and TRBJ1-2; D ambiguous. The CDR3 runs to 11 residues. Germline assignment: CDR1 SQVTM and CDR2 ANQGSEA. Trimming cost V 6 bases and J 6 bases, with 11 bases left between them. The CDR3 DNA is TGCAGCGTCAGGACCTCCCATGGCTACACCTTC. Encoded protein: CSVRTSHGYTF.

J is TRBJ1-1 and V is TRBV29-1; weak D call: TRBD1 (5 bases). V dropped 8 bases and J dropped 0 bases, with 13 bases sitting between them. The CDR3 is 13 amino acids. In germline, CDR1 is SQVTM, CDR2 ANQGSEA. The CDR3 protein is CSTDRGLNTEAFF. For the CDR3, the DNA is TGCAGCACCGACCGGGGCCTGAACACTGAAGCTTTCTTT. The full variable domain, in which reference TRBV29-1 and TRBJ1-1 provide the parts outside the CDR3, is SAVISQKPSRDICQRGTSLTIQCQVDSQVTMMFWYRQQPGQSLTLIATANQGSEATYESGFVIDKFPISRPNLTFSTLTVSNMSPEDSSIYLCSTDRGLNTEAFFGQGTRLTVV.

The rearrangement links TRBV28 to TRBJ2-1; TRBD1 matches at 9 bases. The J call is uncertain, as TRBJ2-7 better fits the DNA end. Germline V gene data show CDR1 as MDHEN and CDR2 as SYDVKM. This CDR3 contains 15 residues. The CDR3 spells CASRTQGAGVGEQYF. CDR3 DNA: TGTGCCAGCAGGACACAGGGGGCTGGGGTCGGTGAGCAGTACTTC.

Note on this clonotype: No conserved phenylalanine or tryptophan ends this CDR3, so it is likely a read error. The chain has TRBV3-1 and TRBJ1-6; D ambiguous. CDR3 length: 12 amino acids. V was pared by 3 bases and J by 7 bases, with 4 bases between. Looked up from germline, CDR1 is LGHDT and CDR2 is YNNKEL (reference sequence). The CDR3 DNA follows: TGTGCCAGCAGCCATGGCAATTCACCCCTCCACTGT. Its translation: CASSHGNSPLHC.

The V call is TRBV24-1, the J call TRBJ2-1; 8 nucleotides align to TRBD2. V lost 3 bases and J lost 5; bases outside the gene matches: 5. Germline-derived CDR1 and CDR2 are KGHDR and SFDVKD. There are 15 residues in the CDR3. The chain's CDR3 is CATSDGGGPDNEQFF. The CDR3 DNA follows: TGTGCCACCAGTGATGGCGGGGGGCCTGACAATGAGCAGTTCTTC.

This clonotype has just a few counts. This rearrangement joins TRBV30 to TRBJ1-1; 7 nucleotides agree with TRBD1. This CDR3 has 13 residues. CDR1 and CDR2 (germline): GTSNPN, SVGIG (reference sequence). V shed 3 bases, J shed 2 bases, and the junction held 3 bases outside the gene matches. This CDR3 reads CAWRHRGNTEAFF. The CDR3 DNA reads TGTGCCTGGAGGCACAGGGGTAACACTGAAGCTTTCTTT. The whole variable domain, filled in from reference TRBV30 and TRBJ1-1, reads SQTIHQWPATLVQPVGSPLSLECTVEGTSNPNLYWYRQAAGRGLQLLFYSVGIGQISSEVPQNLSASRPQDRQFILSSKKLLLSDSGFYLCAWRHRGNTEAFFGQGTRLTVV.

The chain is built from TRBV7-9 and TRBJ2-5; D is perhaps TRBD1 or TRBD2 (6 bases each). The DNA end is more similar to TRBJ2-7, so the J call may be wrong. Per germline, CDR1 SEHNR and CDR2 FQNEAQ (reference sequence). The CDR3 has 15 residues. The CDR3 reads CASSSEGWQGHEQYF. CDR3 in DNA: TGTGCCAGCTCCTCGGAGGGGTGGCAGGGGCACGAGCAGTACTTC.

This chain connects TRBV28 to TRBJ2-7; tentative D call: TRBD2 (5 bases). Germline V gene data show CDR1 as MDHEN and CDR2 as SYDVKM. V was clipped by 5 bases and J by 2 bases, with 7 bases between them. The length of the CDR3 is 12 residues. CDR3 nucleotide sequence: TGTGCCAGCAGTAAGCGGACCTACGAGCAGTACTTC. The encoded protein is CASSKRTYEQYF. The full variable domain, in which reference TRBV28 and TRBJ2-7 provide the parts outside the CDR3, is DVKVTQSSRYLVKRTGEKVFLECVQDMDHENMFWYRQDPGLGLRLIYFSYDVKMKEKGDIPEGYSVSREKKERFSLILESASTNQTSMYLCASSKRTYEQYFGPGTRLTVT.

The chain combines TRBV21-1 with TRBJ2-4; TRBD2 is the table's D call and was not checked against the DNA. TRBV21-1 is assigned pseudogene status. The CDR3 length is 20 residues. CDR3 amino acids: CASSKEGLAGAGEAKNIQYF. The CDR3 DNA sequence: TGTGCCAGCAGCAAAGAGGGGCTAGCGGGGGCCGGGGAAGCCAAAAACATTCAGTACTTC.

This clonotype was counted at least ten times. V and J are TRBV27 and TRBJ2-7; no clear D gene. CDR1 and CDR2 (germline): MNHEY, SMNVEV (reference sequence). The CDR3 spans 14 residues. V was clipped by 3 bases and J by 0 bases, with 9 bases between them. This chain's CDR3 is CASSFDETSYEQYF. CDR3 bases: TGTGCCAGCAGTTTCGATGAAACCTCCTACGAGCAGTACTTC.

V usage is TRBV10-3 and J usage is TRBJ2-7, with 7 bases that match TRBD1. V was pared by 6 bases and J by 6 bases, with 14 bases of the junction left unmatched. This CDR3 has 15 amino acids. Germline CDR1 ENHRY, CDR2 SYGVKD. The CDR3 is CAIRQDLQGTSEQYF. The CDR3 nucleotides read TGTGCCATCAGGCAAGACCTACAGGGGACCAGCGAGCAGTACTTC.

A few counts support this clonotype. The gene calls are TRBV7-3 and TRBJ2-1; 8 positions match TRBD2. CDR3 size: 15 residues. V shed 5 bases and J 6 bases; nucleotides not matched to a gene: 9. The germline V gene encodes CDR1 SGHTA and CDR2 FQGTGA. The CDR3 DNA reads as TGTGCCAGCAGCCCAAGCGGGGGATATCTCAATGAGCAGTTCTTC. Residues: CASSPSGGYLNEQFF.

The chain is built from TRBV29-1 and TRBJ2-3; D possibly uses TRBD1 or TRBD2 (5 bases each). The germline CDR1 and CDR2 sequences are SQVTM and ANQGSEA. V was pared by 6 bases and J by 2 bases, with 12 bases between. CDR3 length equals 13 residues. CDR3: CSVDGTITDTQYF. The CDR3 DNA reads TGCAGCGTCGATGGGACCATCACAGATACGCAGTATTTT.

The chain is built from TRBV7-2 and TRBJ1-4; D uncertain. The germline gives CDR1 SGHTA, CDR2 FQGNSA. Trimming pared 5 bases from V and 15 bases from J, leaving 16 bases between. This CDR3 region has 12 residues. CDR3 DNA sequence: TGTGCCAGCAGCCTCTTTATTGTTGTATTGTTTTTT. It translates to CASSLFIVVLFF.

This CDR3 reads CASSGGGQGIYEQYF. The DNA of the CDR3 is TGTGCCAGCAGCGGAGGCGGACAGGGGATTTACGAGCAGTACTTC. The chain uses TRBV9 and TRBJ2-7, with TRBD1 matching over 9 bases. The CDR3 has 15 residues. V trimming: 3 bases; J trimming: 4 bases; junction bases outside the gene matches: 8. Looked up from germline, CDR1 is SGDLS and CDR2 is YYNGEE.

This chain joins TRBV7-9 and TRBJ2-3, with TRBD2 matching over 8 bases. CDR1 is SEHNR and CDR2 is FQNEAQ in the germline V gene (reference sequence). V lost 5 bases and J lost 2; bases outside the gene matches: 9. The CDR3 spans 16 residues. CDR3 amino acids: CASSGPTGLATDTQYF. CDR3 sequence (DNA): TGTGCCAGCAGCGGCCCTACAGGACTAGCCACAGATACGCAGTATTTT.

V is TRBV7-2 and J is TRBJ1-1, with D possibly being TRBD1 (5 bases). This CDR3 region has 14 residues. V shed 3 bases and J shed 5 bases, with 13 bases lying between them. The germline gives CDR1 SGHTA, CDR2 FQGNSA. The CDR3 sequence is CASSFLQEGTEAFF. The CDR3 DNA reads TGTGCCAGCAGCTTTTTACAGGAAGGAACTGAAGCTTTCTTT.

This clonotype was seen a few times. The chain joins TRBV5-1 to TRBJ2-4; 8 bases line up with TRBD2. The J call is doubtful: the DNA matches TRBJ2-7 better. The CDR3 totals 17 residues. Germline V gene data show CDR1 as SGHRS and CDR2 as YFSETQ. The CDR3 bases are TGCGCCAGCAAGAAGACCGGGACTAGGACTCCGGGCGACGAGCAGTACTTC. Translation gives CASKKTGTRTPGDEQYF.

A few counts support this clonotype. The chain employs TRBV29-1 and TRBJ1-1, with D possibly being TRBD1 (5 bases). Germline V gives CDR1 SQVTM, CDR2 ANQGSEA. V was trimmed by 8 bases and J by 0 bases, leaving 13 bases between them. The CDR3 sequence is 13 residues long. The CDR3 nucleotides are TGCAGCACCCGACAGCTTTTGAACACTGAAGCTTTCTTT. Translation: CSTRQLLNTEAFF.

In its sample, this clonotype was seen a few times. The gene calls are TRBV29-1 and TRBJ2-5, with a tentative D call TRBD2 (6 bases). CDR3 length equals 13 residues. Trimming left V 4 bases short and J 4 bases short, with 13 bases between. Germline V gene lookup returns CDR1 SQVTM and CDR2 ANQGSEA. The CDR3 loop is CSVGQGLPETQYF. The CDR3 coding sequence is TGCAGCGTTGGTCAGGGACTGCCAGAGACCCAGTACTTC.